Shown below are 23 T cell receptor beta chains from a single sample sequenced in a study of shared clonotypes between healthy human individuals. The naive CD8 population came from CD45RO-negative cells selected for CCR7, without terminally differentiated effector memory CD45RA+ cells. TCRdb's copy holds only in-frame clones and misses some; the assay was immunoSEQ multiplex PCR. This sample yields millions of clones, of which 85% to 95% are seen a single time; 1.7% belongs to the top ten. Input material: naive CD8+ T cells from PBMCs. These receptor sequences come from a man between 18 and 29 years old in good health. Some clones in this sample may be carry-over from other donors' samples.

The chain joins TRBV7-2 to TRBJ2-3, with 13 nucleotides matching TRBD2. The V gene end was trimmed by 5 bases and the J gene end by 1 base; junction bases not matched to a gene: 12. Germline values: CDR1 SGHTA, CDR2 FQGNSA. This CDR3 comprises 19 residues. CDR3 residues: CASSLDHSGLAGRTDTQYF. For the CDR3, the DNA is TGTGCCAGCAGCCTCGACCACTCGGGACTAGCGGGGCGCACAGATACGCAGTATTTT.

This chain joins TRBV6-5 and TRBJ2-1; possible D gene TRBD2, 5 bases. Trimming pared 4 bases from V and 10 bases from J, leaving 8 bases between. Germline lookup yields CDR1 MNHEY and CDR2 SVGAGI. The CDR3 has 11 residues. The CDR3 sequence is CASSFGLEQFF. CDR3 DNA sequence: TGTGCCAGCAGTTTCGGACTGGAGCAGTTCTTC.

For the CDR3, the DNA is TGCGCCAGCAGCCTCCGGGACAGGGGGCGATCTAGCTATGGCTACACCTTC. This gives the protein CASSLRDRGRSSYGYTF. The V and J genes are TRBV4-1 and TRBJ1-2; 12 bases agree with TRBD1. The J segment lost 4 bases and the V segment lost 4 bases, leaving 10 bases of the junction unmatched. Germline V gives CDR1 MGHRA, CDR2 YSYEKL. The CDR3 extends over 17 amino acids.

The chain joins TRBV19 to TRBJ1-1; D possibly corresponds to TRBD1 (5 bases). V lost 6 bases, J lost 8 bases, and 16 bases lay in between. Germline V lookup: CDR1 LNHDA, CDR2 SQIVND (reference sequence). The CDR3 has 13 residues. The CDR3 sequence is CASREGNNFEAFF. The CDR3 DNA follows: TGTGCCAGTAGAGAGGGGAACAACTTCGAAGCTTTCTTT.

The CDR3 reads CASSQGRSFLEQFF. The DNA for the CDR3 is TGCGCCAGCAGCCAAGGAAGGAGCTTCCTTGAGCAGTTCTTC. The chain joins TRBV4-1 to TRBJ2-1; no clear D. Between the trimmed V and J ends, which lost 1 base and 9 bases, there was a span of 13 bases. The CDR3 covers 14 residues. The germline CDR1 and CDR2 sequences are MGHRA and YSYEKL.

V and J are TRBV7-9 and TRBJ1-5; the match to TRBD1 covers 9 bases. The CDR3 totals 13 residues. Looked up from germline, CDR1 is SEHNR and CDR2 is FQNEAQ (reference sequence). Trimming took 1 base from V and 15 from J; bases not matched to a gene: 7. CDR3 sequence: CASSLGGTGPGHF. For the CDR3, the DNA is TGTGCCAGCAGCTTAGGGGGGACAGGGCCCGGGCATTTT.

To note about this clone: Other DNA sequences in the same sample also yield this CDR3. The CDR3: CASSIAGASYEQYF. Written as DNA, the CDR3 is TGTGCCAGTAGTATTGCGGGCGCCTCCTACGAGCAGTACTTC. The J gene is TRBJ2-7, the V gene TRBV19; D might be TRBD2 (5 bases). Germline CDR1 reads LNHDA; CDR2 reads SQIVND (reference sequence). Trimming stripped 3 bases from V and 0 bases from J, with 9 bases between. The CDR3 extends over 14 amino acids.

V is TRBV27 and J is TRBJ2-7, with a weak D call TRBD2 (6 bases). Between the trimmed V and J ends, which lost 4 bases and 3 bases, there was a span of 22 bases. CDR3 size: 17 residues. Germline CDR1 reads MNHEY; CDR2 reads SMNVEV (reference sequence). This chain's CDR3 is CASSWFPARTNYYEQYF. CDR3 DNA sequence: TGTGCCAGCAGTTGGTTCCCTGCCCGGACTAACTACTACGAGCAGTACTTC.

The chain is built from TRBV19 and TRBJ1-3; no firm D call. CDR3 length equals 14 residues. V lost 3 bases and J lost 8, with 14 bases in between. Germline V gene lookup returns CDR1 LNHDA and CDR2 SQIVND (reference sequence). The CDR3 spells CASSISALGDTIYF. The CDR3 DNA reads as TGTGCCAGTAGTATCTCGGCCCTGGGAGACACCATATATTTT.

V is TRBV4-1 and J is TRBJ2-3, with D maybe TRBD2 (6 bases). Germline V gene data show CDR1 as MGHRA and CDR2 as YSYEKL. There are 22 residues in the CDR3. V was shortened by 5 bases and J by 8 bases, with 41 bases between the two germline ends. The CDR3 here is CASSTLMKTGQVNDPVAVTQYF. The DNA for the CDR3 is TGCGCCAGCAGCACTTTAATGAAGACCGGACAAGTCAACGATCCAGTAGCGGTTACGCAGTATTTT.

The rearrangement joins TRBV28 to TRBJ2-7; D unclear. CDR3 length: 15 amino acids. Trimming removed 3 bases from V and 4 bases from J, with 16 bases in between. Germline assignment: CDR1 MDHEN and CDR2 SYDVKM. CDR3 DNA sequence: TGTGCCAGCAGTTTGGTCCCAAGTCCGGATTACGAGCAGTACTTC. It specifies CASSLVPSPDYEQYF.

The DNA of the CDR3 is TGTGCCAGCAGTTTATTGCTGGAGGGGGAGACCCAGTACTTC. This sequence encodes CASSLLLEGETQYF. The V gene is TRBV28, the J gene TRBJ2-5; possible D gene TRBD2, 6 bases. In germline, CDR1 is MDHEN, CDR2 SYDVKM. V was cut by 1 base and J by 5 bases, with 11 bases left in between. The CDR3 spans 14 residues.

This chain uses TRBV6-6 with TRBJ1-2; TRBD1 matches at 11 bases. CDR1 and CDR2 from the germline V gene are MNHNY and SVGAGI (reference sequence). V lost 5 bases to trimming and J lost 3 bases; unmatched junction nucleotides: 5. This CDR3 is built from 15 residues. The CDR3 DNA reads as TGTGCCAGCAGTACACCGGGACAGGGGGACTATGGCTACACCTTC. Translated: CASSTPGQGDYGYTF.

The chain carries TRBV29-1 and TRBJ2-5; 7 bases map to TRBD2. V dropped 4 bases and J dropped 7; count of bases not matched to a gene: 12. CDR3 length equals 14 residues. Germline values: CDR1 SQVTM, CDR2 ANQGSEA. The CDR3 protein is CSVVSGDGVGTQYF. CDR3 sequence (DNA): TGCAGCGTTGTAAGCGGGGATGGGGTGGGGACCCAGTACTTC.

This clone was seen more than once but under ten times. The J gene is TRBJ1-2, the V gene TRBV10-1, with D unresolved. Trimming pared 6 bases from V and 4 bases from J, leaving 12 bases between. CDR1 is WNHNN, CDR2 SYGVQD, per germline (reference sequence). The CDR3 runs 13 residues. The CDR3 DNA sequence: TGCGCCAGCAGATCAGAGAGCGGCTATGGCTACACCTTC. Translating it yields CASRSESGYGYTF.

The CDR3 spells CASSLEGLSYNSPLHF. In DNA, the CDR3 is TGTGCCAGCAGCTTGGAGGGGCTCTCCTATAATTCACCCCTCCACTTT. The chain is built from TRBV7-9 and TRBJ1-6; TRBD1 is a possible D gene (5 bases). The CDR3 consists of 16 residues. Germline-derived CDR1 and CDR2 are SEHNR and FQNEAQ (reference sequence). V was clipped by 3 bases and J by 0 bases, with 9 bases between them. Full variable domain (outside the CDR3, taken from reference TRBV7-9 and TRBJ1-6): DTGVSQNPRHKITKRGQNVTFRCDPISEHNRLYWYRQTLGQGPEFLTYFQNEAQLEKSRLLSDRFSAERPKGSFSTLEIQRTEQGDSAMYLCASSLEGLSYNSPLHFGNGTRLTVT.

The chain links TRBV27 to TRBJ2-7, with 8 bases fitting TRBD1. Germline V lookup: CDR1 MNHEY, CDR2 SMNVEV (reference sequence). The length of the CDR3 is 16 residues. With 3 bases clipped from V and 4 bases from J, the junction kept 11 bases outside the gene matches. The DNA of the CDR3 is TGTGCCAGCAGTTTGGGCCAGGGGACAGGAGATTACGAGCAGTACTTC. This codes for CASSLGQGTGDYEQYF.

This clone was seen once. The sample carries other DNA sequences with the same CDR3. The rearrangement joins TRBV28 to TRBJ2-7; 10 nucleotides match TRBD1. With V trimmed by 3 bases and J by 4 bases, 0 bases remained unmatched. The CDR3 covers 13 residues. Germline CDR1 reads MDHEN; CDR2 reads SYDVKM. CDR3 DNA: TGTGCCAGCAGTTTGGGACAGGGGTACGAGCAGTACTTC. Translation: CASSLGQGYEQYF.

The rearrangement uses TRBV12-5 and TRBJ1-1; D uncertain. Trimming took off 1 base at V and 3 bases at J, with 6 bases between the two ends. The CDR3 sequence is 13 residues long. Per the germline V gene, CDR1 is LGHNT and CDR2 is FRNRAP. CDR3 nucleotides: TGTGCTAGTGGTTTGGAGGAGGACACTGAAGCTTTCTTT. This gives the protein CASGLEEDTEAFF.

The chain links TRBV27 to TRBJ2-1, with 11 bases lining up with TRBD2. V was clipped by 6 bases and J by 5 bases; unmatched bases: 0. The CDR3 is 13 residues long. Germline V gene sequence: CDR1 MNHEY, CDR2 SMNVEV (reference sequence). CDR3 sequence reads: CASRLAGDNEQFF. In nucleotides, the CDR3 is TGTGCCAGCAGACTAGCGGGAGACAATGAGCAGTTCTTC.

The chain couples TRBV4-1 to TRBJ2-7; D possibly corresponds to TRBD2 (6 bases). Germline V gene data show CDR1 as MGHRA and CDR2 as YSYEKL. Trimming shortened V by 2 bases and J by 7 bases, and 21 bases separated the two germline ends. The CDR3 is 16 amino acids. Here the CDR3 reads CASSQRGIAEPPEQYF. The CDR3 DNA follows: TGCGCCAGCAGCCAAAGAGGCATAGCGGAGCCCCCTGAGCAGTACTTC.

The gene calls are TRBV7-9 and TRBJ2-1, with 13 bases aligning to TRBD2. From germline, CDR1 is SEHNR and CDR2 FQNEAQ (reference sequence). This CDR3 spans 15 amino acids. Trimming took 4 bases from V and 9 from J; bases not matched to a gene: 6. The CDR3 DNA sequence: TGTGCCAGCAGCTCGGGACTAGCGGGATTTTTTGAGCAGTTCTTC. It specifies CASSSGLAGFFEQFF.

The genes are TRBV28 and TRBJ2-7; TRBD1 is a possible D gene (6 bases). From germline, CDR1 is MDHEN and CDR2 SYDVKM. Trimming shortened V by 7 bases and J by 0 bases, and 16 bases separated the two germline ends. The CDR3 length is 15 residues. The chain's CDR3 is CASTLARDNSYEQYF. The CDR3 DNA is TGTGCCAGCACCCTCGCCCGGGACAACTCCTACGAGCAGTACTTC.